Shown below are 32 T cell receptor beta chains from a single sample sequenced in a study of T-cell reconstitution after alpha-beta-depleted transplantation in children. Unique molecular identifiers were built into the TCRbeta library. TCRdb called the PCR reads again in MiXCR, with one record for every CDR3 protein. The data hold some 280,000 distinct CDR3 sequences, with almost 10% observed a single time. Specimen: PBMCs from the stem cell graft donor, collected from the stem cell graft. These receptor sequences come from a human donor who donated a stem cell graft to a child with SCID.

This clonotype showed up just a few times. V and J are TRBV12-3 or TRBV12-4 and TRBJ2-7, with D possibly being TRBD2 (5 bases). Trimming cost V 6 bases and J 2 bases, with 14 bases left between them. The CDR3 loop spans 14 amino acids. The CDR3 protein is CASRPGYGPYEQYF. The CDR3, as DNA: TGTGCCAGCAGACCGGGATACGGGCCCTACGAGCAGTACTTC.

This clonotype showed up many times. The chain has TRBV12-3 or TRBV12-4 and TRBJ2-3; perhaps TRBD2 as D (7 bases). The CDR3 contains 16 residues. V was pared by 6 bases and J by 6 bases, with 22 bases between. CDR3 nucleotides: TGTGCCAGCAGCACCCCTAAGGGGGGGGCCAGGGATACGCAGTATTTT. This translates into CASSTPKGGARDTQYF.

This chain connects TRBV12-3 or TRBV12-4 to TRBJ1-1; D unclear. V was trimmed by 8 bases and J by 1 base, leaving 11 bases between them. The CDR3 totals 13 residues. The CDR3 region is CASRPHRNTEAFF. CDR3 DNA sequence: TGTGCCAGCCGACCTCACAGGAACACTGAAGCTTTCTTT.

This clonotype has a handful of counts. CDR3 sequence: CASSKVGQRVAYNEQFF. DNA of the CDR3: TGTGCCAGCTCAAAGGTGGGACAGCGGGTCGCCTACAATGAGCAGTTCTTC. The V and J genes are TRBV18 and TRBJ2-1; possible D gene TRBD1, 7 bases. This CDR3 is 17 amino acids long. Germline values: CDR1 KGHSH, CDR2 LQKENI. V lost 5 bases, J lost 2 bases, and 19 bases lay in between.

This clonotype was found a few times. The rearrangement joins TRBV27 to TRBJ2-5, with D possibly TRBD1 on 5 matching bases. This CDR3 comprises 14 residues. Germline V lookup: CDR1 MNHEY, CDR2 SMNVEV (reference sequence). Trimming left V 6 bases short and J 4 bases short, with 15 bases between. CDR3 sequence (DNA): TGTGCCAGCAGCCCTGACAGCCCGGGAGAGACCCAGTACTTC. This translates into CASSPDSPGETQYF.

In DNA form, the CDR3 reads TGCAGCGTTGAAGGTGCGCTAGGGGACAGGGGGATCTACGAGCAGTACTTC. Its translation is CSVEGALGDRGIYEQYF. This chain connects TRBV29-1 to TRBJ2-7; 11 bases fit TRBD1. This CDR3 is 17 amino acids long. V shed 1 base and J 3 bases; nucleotides not matched to a gene: 11. Germline loops: CDR1 SQVTM, CDR2 ANQGSEA.

This clonotype was observed a few times. This chain links TRBV19 with TRBJ1-2; D is unclear. The CDR3 loop spans 14 amino acids. Trimming left V 3 bases short and J 1 base short, with 9 bases between. Germline V CDR1 and CDR2: LNHDA, SQIVND (reference sequence). The CDR3 DNA is TGTGCCAGTAGTATTCCGACTCATAACTATGGCTACACCTTC. It specifies CASSIPTHNYGYTF. Full variable domain (outside the CDR3, taken from reference TRBV19 and TRBJ1-2): DGGITQSPKYLFRKEGQNVTLSCEQNLNHDAMYWYRQDPGQGLRLIYYSQIVNDFQKGDIAEGYSVSREKKESFPLTVTSAQKNPTAFYLCASSIPTHNYGYTFGSGTRLTVV.

This clonotype showed up many times. This chain uses TRBV12-3 or TRBV12-4 with TRBJ1-5; TRBD1 might be the D (5 bases). There are 12 residues in the CDR3. Deletions cut 3 bases from V and 7 bases from J, with 7 bases between. The CDR3 here is CASSFEGQPQHF. The CDR3 DNA reads TGTGCCAGCAGTTTCGAGGGGCAGCCCCAGCATTTT.

This clonotype was found many times. This chain links TRBV12-3 or TRBV12-4 with TRBJ1-1; D is undetermined. V lost 1 base and J 13 bases, leaving 13 bases between the germline ends. The CDR3 covers 12 residues. CDR3 nucleotide sequence: TGTGCCAGCAGTTTAGACACGGGGATAGTTTTCTTT. Residues: CASSLDTGIVFF.

The rearrangement uses TRBV6-5 and TRBJ1-2; no firm D call. The CDR3 covers 14 residues. V lost 4 bases to trimming and J lost 4 bases, with 13 bases between them. Germline-derived CDR1 and CDR2 are MNHEY and SVGAGI. CDR3 protein: CASSFGVLGYGYTF. The DNA for the CDR3 is TGTGCCAGCAGTTTCGGGGTTCTAGGCTATGGCTACACCTTC.

This clonotype was counted a few times. The chain employs TRBV25-1 and TRBJ2-5; 7 bases are a match to TRBD2. This CDR3 contains 15 residues. CDR1 and CDR2 (germline): MGHDK, SYGVNS. V lost 3 bases, J lost 4 bases, and 8 bases stayed unmatched. The CDR3 DNA reads as TGTGCCAGCAGTGATCCGCGACTAGCCGTAGAGACCCAGTACTTC. Protein sequence: CASSDPRLAVETQYF. Based on the CDR3 plus reference TRBV25-1 and TRBJ2-5, the full variable domain is EADIYQTPRYLVIGTGKKITLECSQTMGHDKMYWYQQDPGMELHLIHYSYGVNSTEKGDLSSESTVSRIRTEHFPLTLESARPSHTSQYLCASSDPRLAVETQYFGPGTRLLVL.

This chain joins TRBV29-1 and TRBJ2-1, with D tentatively TRBD1 (5 bases). With 6 bases removed from V and 4 bases from J, the gap between germline ends came to 16 bases. The CDR3 consists of 14 residues. Germline lookup yields CDR1 SQVTM and CDR2 ANQGSEA. The CDR3 nucleotides are TGCAGCGTGGGAAGGGGCCAGAGGTACAATGAGCAGTTCTTC. Amino acids: CSVGRGQRYNEQFF.

A few counts support this clonotype. This chain uses TRBV10-3 with TRBJ1-1; D remains ambiguous. This CDR3 spans 14 amino acids. CDR1 is ENHRY and CDR2 is SYGVKD in the germline V gene. V was pared by 0 bases and J by 0 bases, with 5 bases between. The chain's CDR3 is CAISESLMNTEAFF. Written as DNA, the CDR3 is TGTGCCATCAGTGAGTCACTGATGAACACTGAAGCTTTCTTT.

This clonotype has at least ten counts. The V and J genes are TRBV7-3 and TRBJ2-1; D remains unclear. Germline V gives CDR1 SGHTA, CDR2 FQGTGA. The CDR3 runs 15 residues. Trimming took 5 bases from V and 0 from J, leaving 11 bases between them. The DNA of the CDR3 is TGTGCCAGCAGCCCGAGGAGTGACTCCTACAATGAGCAGTTCTTC. It translates to CASSPRSDSYNEQFF.

This clonotype was found a few times. J is TRBJ1-6 and V is TRBV5-1; D not resolved. Trimming stripped 5 bases from V and 1 base from J, with 7 bases between. The CDR3 has 14 amino acids. Germline CDR1 is SGHRS and CDR2 is YFSETQ. CDR3 sequence (DNA): TGCGCCAGCAGACCGAATTCCTATAATTCACCCCTCCACTTT. Translated, it gives CASRPNSYNSPLHF.

There are a few counts of this clonotype. The rearrangement joins TRBV12-3 or TRBV12-4 to TRBJ1-1, with D possibly TRBD1 on 6 matching bases. V lost 4 bases, J lost 0 bases, and 9 bases lay in between. CDR3 length equals 14 residues. The CDR3 region is CASSYGQLNTEAFF. The DNA for the CDR3 is TGTGCCAGCAGTTACGGACAGCTGAACACTGAAGCTTTCTTT.

The chain joins TRBV7-2 to TRBJ2-3; possible D gene TRBD2, 6 bases. The germline CDR1 and CDR2 sequences are SGHTA and FQGNSA. V lost 2 bases to trimming and J lost 4 bases, with 10 bases between them. This CDR3 is 14 amino acids long. CDR3 protein: CASSLNGGADTQYF. CDR3 in DNA: TGTGCCAGCAGCTTAAACGGGGGAGCAGATACGCAGTATTTT.

There are a few counts of this clonotype. The chain joins TRBV29-1 to TRBJ2-7; 8 nucleotides line up with TRBD1. The germline CDR1 and CDR2 sequences are SQVTM and ANQGSEA. V lost 3 bases to trimming and J lost 7 bases; unmatched junction nucleotides: 5. The CDR3 is made up of 12 amino acids. The DNA of the CDR3 is TGCAGCGTTGAGACAGGGGTGAGGGAGCAGTACTTC. It specifies CSVETGVREQYF.

This clonotype has only a few counts. V and J are TRBV5-1 and TRBJ2-5; D is undetermined. Trimming left V 2 bases short and J 5 bases short, with 16 bases between. Per the germline V gene, CDR1 is SGHRS and CDR2 is YFSETQ. The CDR3 has 15 residues. The CDR3 loop reads CASSFIAAVRETQYF. DNA of the CDR3: TGCGCCAGCAGCTTTATTGCGGCAGTGCGGGAGACCCAGTACTTC.

There are many counts of this clonotype. This sequence joins TRBV24-1 and TRBJ2-5; 8 nucleotides line up with TRBD2. CDR1 is KGHDR, CDR2 SFDVKD, per germline. The CDR3 has 16 residues. Trimming at V came to 2 bases and at J to 6 bases, leaving 10 bases not matched to a gene. The CDR3: CATSDSTRGAGKTQYF. In nucleotides, the CDR3 is TGTGCCACCAGTGATTCCACGCGGGGGGCGGGGAAGACCCAGTACTTC.

A word on this clonotype: This sequence may be a read error, since a much larger clone differs from it by one base. The CDR3 reads CSVDADNTGELFF. CDR3 bases: TGCAGCGTTGATGCGGACAACACCGGGGAGCTGTTTTTT. The gene calls are TRBV29-1 and TRBJ2-2; D is undetermined. CDR3 size: 13 residues. Germline V gene sequence: CDR1 SQVTM, CDR2 ANQGSEA. V was cut by 3 bases and J by 2 bases, with 7 bases left in between.

This clonotype was picked up a small number of times. This sequence joins TRBV29-1 and TRBJ2-7, with a tentative D call TRBD2 (8 bases). V lost 1 base and J 9 bases, leaving 16 bases between the germline ends. This CDR3 comprises 13 residues. The germline gives CDR1 SQVTM, CDR2 ANQGSEA. The CDR3 DNA reads as TGCAGCGTTGAAGGTCCAGGGGGGACTAGGCAGTACTTC. As protein: CSVEGPGGTRQYF.

V is TRBV4-1 and J is TRBJ2-5; 8 nucleotides align to TRBD2. The trim removed 3 bases at V and 1 base at J, leaving 7 bases unmatched. The CDR3 covers 16 residues. Germline V gives CDR1 MGHRA, CDR2 YSYEKL. The CDR3 DNA reads as TGCGCCAGCAGCCAGAGGAGCGGGGGCCTCCAAGAGACCCAGTACTTC. This sequence encodes CASSQRSGGLQETQYF.

This clonotype was counted ten times or more. The J gene is TRBJ2-1, the V gene TRBV5-1, with 8 positions matching TRBD2. Trimming cost V 6 bases and J 0 bases; bases outside gene matches: 11. This CDR3 is 17 amino acids long. Germline CDR1 and CDR2: SGHRS and YFSETQ. As DNA, the CDR3 is TGCGCCAGCAACCCGGGGGGGGGCAGGAGCTCCTACAATGAGCAGTTCTTC. It is translated as CASNPGGGRSSYNEQFF.

This clonotype has more than one count but fewer than ten. This chain joins TRBV5-1 and TRBJ1-6; 10 positions match TRBD1. Germline V gives CDR1 SGHRS, CDR2 YFSETQ. Trimming cost V 0 bases and J 8 bases; bases outside gene matches: 2. CDR3 size: 15 residues. The chain's CDR3 is CASSLEGQGDSPLHF. The CDR3 region has the DNA TGCGCCAGCAGCTTGGAAGGACAGGGGGATTCACCCCTCCACTTT.

This sequence joins TRBV5-4 and TRBJ1-6; no clear D gene. The V gene's germline CDR1 is SGHNT and CDR2 YYREEE (reference sequence). Trimming stripped 4 bases from V and 3 bases from J, with 11 bases between. This CDR3 contains 15 residues. Here the CDR3 DNA reads TGTGCCAGCAGCCCCTCGACAATCTATAATTCACCCCTCCACTTT. It is translated as CASSPSTIYNSPLHF.

CDR3 region: CAIAGQSSSYEQYF. CDR3 coding DNA: TGTGCCATCGCCGGACAGTCGAGCTCCTACGAGCAGTACTTC. The chain uses TRBV6-1 and TRBJ2-7; a weak D match, TRBD1 (6 bases). The CDR3 runs to 14 residues. Germline V gives CDR1 MNHNS, CDR2 SASEGT. V was pared by 10 bases and J by 0 bases, with 16 bases between.

This clonotype was counted only a few times. The V call is TRBV2, the J call TRBJ2-7; D call uncertain. Germline V CDR1 and CDR2: SNHLY, FYNNEI. Trimming stripped 5 bases from V and 3 bases from J, with 14 bases between. The CDR3 spans 14 residues. The CDR3 bases are TGTGCCAGCAGTCTTGCTCGGAGCTACTACGAGCAGTACTTC. This sequence encodes CASSLARSYYEQYF.

The chain recombines TRBV10-2 with TRBJ1-5; 7 bases are a match to TRBD1. The CDR3 spans 13 residues. The V and J ends lost 6 bases and 7 bases, in that order; junction bases with no gene match: 6. Per the germline V gene, CDR1 is WSHSY and CDR2 is SAAADI. The CDR3 here is CASRQGGGQPQHF. The CDR3 DNA is TGCGCCAGCAGGCAGGGGGGCGGCCAGCCCCAGCATTTT.

The chain joins TRBV3-1 to TRBJ2-5; TRBD2 matches 13 bases. Germline-derived CDR1 and CDR2 are LGHDT and YNNKEL (reference sequence). V lost 3 bases and J lost 2; bases outside the gene matches: 3. The CDR3 has 16 amino acids. DNA of the CDR3: TGTGCCAGCAGCCACGGGACTAGCGGGGATCAAGAGACCCAGTACTTC. Translating it yields CASSHGTSGDQETQYF.

The J gene is TRBJ2-2, the V gene TRBV29-1, with D hard to call. Germline CDR1 reads SQVTM; CDR2 reads ANQGSEA. The CDR3 totals 12 residues. V was trimmed by 8 bases and J by 5 bases, leaving 12 bases between them. CDR3 DNA: TGCAGCACCCAGGACGGGACCGGGGAGCTGTTTTTT. It is translated as CSTQDGTGELFF.

V and J are TRBV29-1 and TRBJ2-5; D may be TRBD1 (5 bases). The CDR3 contains 11 residues. Germline CDR1 and CDR2: SQVTM and ANQGSEA. V was cut by 6 bases and J by 4 bases, with 9 bases left in between. This CDR3 reads CSVPQGETQYF. Here the CDR3 DNA reads TGCAGCGTCCCTCAGGGAGAGACCCAGTACTTC.